The 17 T cell receptor beta chains listed next were all sequenced from one sample in a study of cytomegalovirus exposure and HLA in healthy donors. PCR primers comprised 60 Vbeta and 13 Jbeta primers. Data came from immunoSEQ multiplex PCR; TCRdb stores just in-frame clones and leaves some out. The repertoire consists of about 140,000 clones, with 55% to 80% occurring once and the leading ten covering about 1.2%. Sequencing was done on a sample of PBMCs. These receptors were obtained from a woman in her forties in good health and CMV-seronegative.

This chain joins TRBV21-1 and TRBJ1-4. TRBV21-1 constitutes a pseudogene. This CDR3 is built from 12 residues. In DNA form, the CDR3 reads TGTGCCAGCAGCAGGAGCCCTAACAAACTGTTTTTT. It is translated as CASSRSPNKLFF.

The V gene is TRBV27, the J gene TRBJ1-2; 7 bases are shared with TRBD1. V was pared by 6 bases and J by 0 bases, with 4 bases of the junction left unmatched. CDR3 size: 14 residues. Per germline, CDR1 MNHEY and CDR2 SMNVEV (reference sequence). The CDR3 DNA follows: TGTGCCAGCAGCCGGACAGGTGCTAACTATGGCTACACCTTC. It is translated as CASSRTGANYGYTF.

The gene calls are TRBV2 and TRBJ1-1; perhaps TRBD1 as D (6 bases). The germline V gene encodes CDR1 SNHLY and CDR2 FYNNEI. The CDR3 is 15 residues long. With 7 bases removed from V and 6 bases from J, the gap between germline ends came to 21 bases. This CDR3 reads CASTLTGRGVAEAFF. Written as DNA, the CDR3 is TGTGCCAGCACCTTAACGGGGAGGGGGGTGGCTGAAGCTTTCTTT.

The rearrangement links TRBV5-4 to TRBJ1-2; D remains ambiguous. The V end lost 1 base, the J end lost 0 bases, and 10 bases lay between the germline ends. Germline V gene data show CDR1 as SGHNT and CDR2 as YYREEE (reference sequence). CDR3 length: 15 residues. The chain's CDR3 is CASSLWREPNYGYTF. CDR3 DNA sequence: TGTGCCAGCAGCTTGTGGCGGGAACCTAACTATGGCTACACCTTC. Full variable domain (remainder filled in from reference TRBV5-4 and TRBJ1-2): ETGVTQSPTHLIKTRGQQVTLRCSSQSGHNTVSWYQQALGQGPQFIFQYYREEENGRGNFPPRFSGLQFPNYSSELNVNALELDDSALYLCASSLWREPNYGYTFGSGTRLTVV.

The chain has TRBV9 and TRBJ1-6; a possible D gene is TRBD1 (5 bases). The germline V gene has CDR1 SGDLS and CDR2 YYNGEE. V lost 0 bases and J lost 3, with 7 bases in between. The CDR3 contains 15 residues. CDR3 in DNA: TGTGCCAGCAGCGTAGGGGGCCACTATAATTCACCCCTCCACTTT. Translation: CASSVGGHYNSPLHF.

V is TRBV7-8 and J is TRBJ1-1; D not resolved. Germline CDR1 SGHVS, CDR2 FQNEAQ. V was trimmed by 8 bases and J by 0 bases, leaving 19 bases between them. The CDR3 is made up of 16 amino acids. The CDR3 region has the DNA TGTGCCAGCCGCAAAGAAGAAACAGTTATGAACACTGAAGCTTTCTTT. Translated: CASRKEETVMNTEAFF.

V usage is TRBV18 and J usage is TRBJ2-7; possibly TRBD1 for D (6 bases). CDR3 length equals 14 residues. Trimming shortened V by 5 bases and J by 5 bases, and 16 bases separated the two germline ends. Germline V lookup: CDR1 KGHSH, CDR2 LQKENI. Here the CDR3 reads CASSSQTGKDEQYF. In nucleotides, the CDR3 is TGTGCCAGCTCATCACAGACAGGAAAGGACGAGCAGTACTTC.

V gene TRBV13 combines with J gene TRBJ2-2; D might be TRBD2 (5 bases). The CDR3 has 16 residues. V was clipped by 0 bases and J by 5 bases, with 13 bases between them. Looked up from germline, CDR1 is PRHDT and CDR2 is FYEKMQ (reference sequence). CDR3 bases: TGTGCCAGCAGCTTAGGCTCAACTAGTGGTACCGGGGAGCTGTTTTTT. It encodes CASSLGSTSGTGELFF.

The DNA of the CDR3 is TGTGCCAGTAAGCTCAGGGTGAGCAATCAGCCCCAGCATTTT. Its protein product is CASKLRVSNQPQHF. The chain carries TRBV19 and TRBJ1-5, with D possibly TRBD1 on 5 matching bases. The V and J ends lost 7 bases and 1 base respectively, with 11 bases between them. CDR3 size: 14 residues. The germline gives CDR1 LNHDA, CDR2 SQIVND (reference sequence).

This clone is termed medium-sized. The chain has TRBV2 and TRBJ2-5; D unresolved. Germline CDR1 is SNHLY and CDR2 is FYNNEI. Trimming took 3 bases from V and 5 from J, leaving 13 bases between them. The CDR3 totals 14 residues. CDR3 residues: CASSDAPAGETQYF. CDR3 in DNA: TGTGCCAGCAGTGATGCCCCAGCCGGGGAGACCCAGTACTTC.

V is TRBV28 and J is TRBJ2-6, with 12 bases fitting TRBD1. CDR3 length equals 21 residues. Trimming removed 6 bases from V and 0 bases from J; junction bases left unmatched: 15. The germline V gene has CDR1 MDHEN and CDR2 SYDVKM. The chain's CDR3 is CASRLRRDRGLLISGANVLTF. CDR3 sequence (DNA): TGTGCCAGCAGGCTACGTCGGGACAGGGGGCTCTTAATCTCTGGGGCCAACGTCCTGACTTTC.

The J gene is TRBJ1-2, the V gene TRBV10-3, with 7 bases lining up with TRBD1. V shed 1 base and J 6 bases; nucleotides not matched to a gene: 5. The germline gives CDR1 ENHRY, CDR2 SYGVKD. The CDR3 has 14 amino acids. Here the CDR3 DNA reads TGTGCCATCAGTGAGTTACCAGGGGGAGATGGCTACACCTTC. This translates into CAISELPGGDGYTF.

There are a few counts of this clone. The gene calls are TRBV13 and TRBJ2-1, with TRBD1 as a possible D gene (6 bases). CDR3 length equals 12 residues. Germline V gene lookup returns CDR1 PRHDT and CDR2 FYEKMQ (reference sequence). Trimming stripped 5 bases from V and 8 bases from J, with 10 bases between. The CDR3 DNA is TGTGCCAGCAGCCCAGAGGGGGATGAGCAGTTCTTC. Its translation is CASSPEGDEQFF.

This chain links TRBV9 with TRBJ2-3; possibly TRBD2 for D (6 bases). The V gene lost 0 bases and the J gene lost 2 bases, with 16 bases spanning the gap. The CDR3 runs to 17 residues. Germline V CDR1 and CDR2: SGDLS, YYNGEE. DNA for the CDR3: TGTGCCAGCAGCGTAGAGGGAGGCGGGATCTACACAGATACGCAGTATTTT. This gives the protein CASSVEGGGIYTDTQYF.

About this clone: The junction differs from germline at one of its ends, possibly a read error. This chain connects TRBV7-9 to TRBJ2-3, with a weak D call TRBD2 (5 bases). The CDR3 totals 16 residues. CDR1 is SEHNR, CDR2 FQNEAQ, per germline (reference sequence). This CDR3 is CSSSFITGVLTDTQYF. CDR3 coding DNA: TGTTCCAGCAGCTTCATTACCGGGGTGTTGACAGATACGCAGTATTTT.

V is TRBV2 and J is TRBJ2-5, with D perhaps matching TRBD2 (6 bases). Germline CDR1 and CDR2: SNHLY and FYNNEI. Trimming took 6 bases from V and 13 from J, leaving 12 bases between them. The CDR3 sequence is 10 residues long. The CDR3 loop reads CASRRDFLYF. In DNA form, the CDR3 reads TGTGCCAGCAGAAGGGACTTCCTGTACTTC.

The CDR3 DNA follows: TGTGCCAGCAGCCAAAGATTTGGAGAGGCGGGTATGCGGAACACCGGGGAGCTGTTTTTT. Translated: CASSQRFGEAGMRNTGELFF. The chain has TRBV4-2 and TRBJ2-2; a weak D match, TRBD2 (5 bases). The CDR3 is 20 amino acids. Trimming took off 2 bases at V and 1 base at J, with 23 bases between the two ends. Germline values: CDR1 LGHNA, CDR2 YNFKEQ.